What follows is one T cell receptor (beta chain) and its context. What it binds is not known. This sample was taken from a study of lymphopenia after photon versus proton radiotherapy. Whole-study findings and limits: Oligoclonal CD8+ Temra expansion after nadir drove photon patients' diversity drop. Relative stability marked proton patients; photon patients lost diversity and naive cells. A bigger post-nadir fall in TCR diversity correlated inversely with survival time in deceased patients.

Sequenced by immunoSEQ multiplex PCR; TCRdb stores in-frame clones only, minus some. The sample yields 42,000 or so clones, about 85% seen once. There are 15 residues in the CDR3. V trimming: 7 bases; J trimming: 5 bases; junction bases outside the gene matches: 10. Germline loops: CDR1 MDHEN, CDR2 SYDVKM. This rearrangement joins TRBV28 to TRBJ2-3, with TRBD2 matching 9 bases. This clonotype originated in a woman aged 70-85 years with pancreatic cancer. The material was peripheral blood, obtained from a patient treated with proton-based radiotherapy. CDR3 coding DNA: TGTGCCAGCATCTCGGCTAGCGGGACGAGAGATACGCAGTATTTT. Its protein product is CASISASGTRDTQYF.